This TCR beta chain was retrieved from a study of T cell responses to AZD1222 COVID-19 vaccine (dated by TCRdb to 2020 to 2023). About the investigation overall: AZD1222 recipients with second doses at about 4 weeks or about 12 weeks were pooled, because spike-specific TCR depth and breadth did not differ between schedules. TCR sequencing was performed for 230 to 250 trial participants, of whom roughly 200 were given two doses of AZD1222 and around 25 were given two doses of MenACWY control vaccine. Enrollment into the trials was organized by age into subgroups of 18-55, 56-69 and 70-plus years, and those subgroups contained roughly 160, 29 and 62 TCR-sequenced participants, respectively.

Comment on this clone: Its cognate antigen has yet to be identified. Qualities for individual bases were not recorded, and no much larger clone is one base off.

In light of the paper, this sample's time point label describes: baseline before first vaccination. Vaccinee samples were obtained from the UK trials COV001 and COV002, which included a single-blind randomized controlled phase 2/3 trial of AZD1222 (ChAdOx1 nCoV-19) in healthy adults. For TCRbeta chain sequencing, PBMC samples from trial participants were taken at day 0 and at day 28 after the second dose. There are 13 amino acids in the CDR3, from cysteine to phenylalanine inclusive. Only the CDR3 DNA is retained, 39 bases long and in frame from the first base. V and J lose 9 bases and 7 bases, and a span of 13 bases separates them. The germline V gene encodes CDR1 MRHNA and CDR2 SNTAGT. Points the paper makes about the study in general: Participants were mostly white British, with more females than males. The authors suggested clonal diversity may have been underestimated. Because no day 14 peak-response samples were available, repertoires were characterized only after the peak T cell response. Conclusions about previously exposed vaccinees are limited because only 6 or 7 AZD1222 recipients were SARS-CoV-2 seropositive at baseline. Spike-specific TCR breadth and depth rose significantly after two AZD1222 doses compared with day 0 and with MenACWY recipients. In the small 56-69-year group, the increase in depth fell short of significance, most likely because of low power. Reportedly, almost half of the unique spike-specific TCRs recognized epitopes lying outside the regions that are mutated in the B.1.351 and B.1.1.7 variants. CD4 TCRs associated with the vaccine covered the entire spike protein, and the dominant responses were in regions 160-218 and 743-854.

The CDR3 regions of human TCRbeta chains were subjected to immunosequencing. As for how the authors treated the data: TCRs in the repertoires were compared against a reference library of SARS-CoV-2-specific TCRs that had been generated with the MIRA antigen-specificity platform. Breadth meant the fraction of unique TCRs that were SARS-CoV-2-associated, whereas depth meant the fraction of total T cells that were SARS-CoV-2-associated. Each spike-specific TCR was assigned to its reactive spike region and to a CD4 or CD8 class using the MIRA data. Log10-transformed breadth and depth values were compared by one-way ANOVA with Sidak's multiple comparisons tests. As stored in TCRdb, this immuneACCESS dataset retains in-frame rearrangements with V and J assigned. A fraction of the clones does not appear; measured against another copy, unresolved V genes explain less than half of the discrepancy, and the remainder lacks a known reason. V, J and clone size were drawn from that table, and D and trimming were deduced from the DNA. This sample comprises roughly 180,000 clones, 80% to 90% of them detected only once. Approximately 0.49% of the sample lies in the top ten.

This specimen consisted of peripheral blood, obtained on day 0 of AZD1222 vaccination. The chain uses TRBV6-4 and TRBJ1-6, with the D gene call left open. This sequence originates from an adult in good health. The CDR3 reads as follows: CARPGAVNSPLHF. The bases read TGTGCCAGGCCGGGAGCCGTCAATTCACCCCTCCACTTT.